The present entry profiles one T cell receptor beta chain with its context. The target antigen is unknown. This entry is derived from a study of cytomegalovirus exposure and HLA in healthy donors. Regarding the study as a whole: The study labeled 150 to 200 TCR beta chains cytomegalovirus-associated. CMV antigen specificity of a few CMV-associated chains was confirmed in vitro.

Germline CDR1 is LGHNA and CDR2 is YSLEER. The CDR3 contains 15 residues. Trimming removed 0 bases from V and 6 bases from J, with 15 bases in between. The data were produced by immunoSEQ multiplex PCR, yet TCRdb's version contains in-frame clones alone and is incomplete. The data hold roughly 330,000 clones, with roughly 90% observed a single time. Sequences were obtained from PBMCs. The rearrangement joins TRBV4-3 to TRBJ2-7; D uncertain. The sequence was collected from a woman aged 25 to 39 in good health and CMV-seropositive. This chain's CDR3 is CASSQDLGWSSEQYF. CDR3 coding DNA: TGCGCCAGCAGCCAAGATCTGGGGTGGTCTAGCGAGCAGTACTTC.